This T cell receptor (beta chain) was sequenced in a study of T cell responses to AZD1222 COVID-19 vaccine (dated by TCRdb to 2020 to 2023). Context from the whole study: AZD1222 recipients given second doses at about 4 weeks or at about 12 weeks were pooled, since spike-specific TCR depth and breadth were not found to differ between the two schedules. A total of over 230 trial participants underwent TCR sequencing, of whom around 210 had received two doses of AZD1222 and approximately 26 had received two doses of the MenACWY control vaccine. Trial participants were enrolled by age into subgroups of 18-55, 56-69 and 70-plus years, and roughly 150, 30 and 60 TCR-sequenced participants, respectively, were included in these subgroups.

Results and caveats for the whole study, not just this receptor: Spike-specific TCR breadth and depth rose significantly after two AZD1222 doses compared with day 0 and with MenACWY recipients. The whole spike protein was spanned by vaccine-associated CD4 TCRs, and dominant responses were seen in regions 160-218 and 743-854. Because no day 14 peak-response samples were available, repertoires were characterized only after the peak T cell response. Conclusions about previously exposed vaccinees were limited because only six AZD1222 recipients were SARS-CoV-2 seropositive at baseline. Most participants were white British and females outnumbered males, and the authors suggested that clonal diversity may have been underestimated. The 56-69-year group was small, and its depth increase did not reach significance, likely because of low power. Nearly half of unique spike-specific TCRs reportedly recognized epitopes outside regions mutated in the B.1.351 and B.1.1.7 variants.

The CDR3 regions of human TCRbeta chains were subjected to immunosequencing. Under the source paper's analysis protocol: Repertoire TCRs were matched against a reference library of SARS-CoV-2-specific TCRs generated with the MIRA antigen-specificity platform. Breadth meant the fraction of unique TCRs that were SARS-CoV-2-associated, whereas depth meant the fraction of total T cells that were SARS-CoV-2-associated. Using the MIRA data, each spike-specific TCR was mapped to the spike region that the TCR reacts to and placed in a CD4 or CD8 class. Log10-transformed breadth and depth values were compared by one-way ANOVA with Sidak's multiple comparisons tests. TCRdb retrieved this table from immuneACCESS and kept in-frame rearrangements only. Not all clones are present; in checked studies, unresolved V genes account for under half, and no reason is known for the remainder. V and J calls and clone size are as listed in that table; D and trimming were resolved from the DNA. The sample has roughly 120,000 clones on record, 85% to 95% of them singletons. The leading ten clones occupy around 7.8% of the sample.

Inclusive of the bounding cysteine and phenylalanine, the CDR3 is 11 residues long. Of all the DNA, just the CDR3 is kept, 33 bases in frame from base 1. The germline V gene supplies CDR1 ENHRY and CDR2 SYGVKD. V lost 3 bases and J lost 7 bases; the stretch between them is 6 bases long. On this clone: The target of this receptor is not known. Within one base of it there is no much larger clone, and no base qualities were kept.

Taken with the paper, the label for time point translates to: baseline before first vaccination. Samples from vaccinated people were obtained from the UK trials COV001 and COV002, which included a single-blind randomized controlled phase 2/3 trial of AZD1222 (ChAdOx1 nCoV-19) in healthy adults. For TCRbeta chain sequencing, PBMC samples were collected from trial participants at day 0 and at day 28 after the second dose. The clonotype originates from an adult in good health. The starting material was peripheral blood, obtained on day 0 of AZD1222 vaccination. The chain is assembled from TRBV10-3 and TRBJ1-2; no D gene is confidently identified. The DNA is as follows: TGTGCCATCAGTGACGGTTTTGGCTACACCTTC. This gives the protein CAISDGFGYTF.